These 31 T cell receptor beta chains were sequenced from one sample in a study of T cells after yellow fever vaccination. TCRdb re-called the 5' RACE reads through MiXCR, storing one row per CDR3 protein. The table shows a few hundred thousand distinct CDR3 sequences, with around 4% occurring only once. The input for sequencing was PBMCs, taken on the day of the yellow fever booster vaccination. The receptor source for this set is a man aged 18 to 30 who received the YFV17D yellow fever vaccine.

This clonotype has a count of ten or more. The chain links TRBV4-1 to TRBJ2-2, with 11 nucleotides matching TRBD1. Germline loops: CDR1 MGHRA, CDR2 YSYEKL. V gave up 3 bases and J gave up 5 bases; unmatched junction bases: 5. This CDR3 region has 16 residues. The CDR3 reads CASSQGQGVITGELFF. DNA for the CDR3: TGCGCCAGCAGCCAGGGACAGGGGGTAATTACCGGGGAGCTGTTTTTT.

This clonotype was counted ten times or more. The J gene is TRBJ2-1, the V gene TRBV6-6, with 12 bases identical to TRBD2. Losses at the gene ends were 2 bases for V and 5 bases for J; bases not matched to a gene: 4. In germline, CDR1 is MNHNY, CDR2 SVGAGI (reference sequence). This CDR3 region has 16 residues. CDR3 protein: CASSYQLAGGHNEQFF. The CDR3 DNA reads TGTGCCAGCAGTTACCAACTAGCGGGGGGCCACAATGAGCAGTTCTTC.

The sample holds many counts of this clonotype. The rearrangement links TRBV7-2 to TRBJ2-2; no reliable D call. The CDR3 sequence is 16 residues long. Trimming removed 2 bases from V and 0 bases from J, with 10 bases in between. CDR1 is SGHTA and CDR2 is FQGNSA in the germline V gene. CDR3 sequence reads: CASSLTGFANTGELFF. DNA of the CDR3: TGTGCCAGCAGCTTAACTGGGTTCGCGAACACCGGGGAGCTGTTTTTT.

V gene TRBV24-1 combines with J gene TRBJ2-6; 8 nucleotides line up with TRBD1. Germline trimming cut 9 bases from V and 2 bases from J; bases unmatched to any gene: 11. Germline V gene data show CDR1 as KGHDR and CDR2 as SFDVKD. The CDR3 sequence is 17 residues long. Here the CDR3 reads CATRPRGHIPGANVLTF. CDR3 nucleotides: TGTGCCACCCGCCCCAGGGGGCATATACCTGGGGCCAACGTCCTGACTTTC.

This clonotype was observed a few times. V gene TRBV4-1 combines with J gene TRBJ2-3; 10 nucleotides align to TRBD2. The V gene's germline CDR1 is MGHRA and CDR2 YSYEKL. With V trimmed by 4 bases and J by 2 bases, 6 bases remained unmatched. The CDR3 consists of 16 residues. CDR3 coding DNA: TGCGCCAGCAGCCGACGAGCGGGGGGGACCACAGATACGCAGTATTTT. Its translation: CASSRRAGGTTDTQYF.

The genes are TRBV9 and TRBJ1-2; 8 positions agree with TRBD1. The germline V gene encodes CDR1 SGDLS and CDR2 YYNGEE. V dropped 0 bases and J dropped 4; count of bases not matched to a gene: 5. The CDR3 has 15 residues. The CDR3 DNA sequence: TGTGCCAGCAGCGTAGAATGGGACAGGCCCTATGGCTACACCTTC. Its protein is CASSVEWDRPYGYTF.

This clonotype has more than one count but fewer than ten. The rearrangement uses TRBV19 and TRBJ2-7, with 10 bases lining up with TRBD2. CDR3 size: 14 residues. Trimming removed 5 bases from V and 2 bases from J; junction bases left unmatched: 3. Per germline, CDR1 LNHDA and CDR2 SQIVND (reference sequence). The CDR3 loop is CASSPSGSAYEQYV. The CDR3 nucleotides read TGTGCCAGTAGTCCTAGCGGGAGTGCCTACGAGCAGTACGTC.

The chain has TRBV12-3 or TRBV12-4 and TRBJ1-5; no clear D. V lost 3 bases to trimming and J lost 6 bases, with 9 bases between them. The CDR3 covers 13 residues. CDR3 in DNA: TGTGCCAGCAGTTTGGAGGCGCGTCAGCCCCAGCATTTT. Amino acids: CASSLEARQPQHF.

The V gene is TRBV7-2, the J gene TRBJ2-7, with 9 bases lining up with TRBD2. Trimming took 1 base from V and 6 from J; bases not matched to a gene: 7. The CDR3 spans 15 residues. Germline assignment: CDR1 SGHTA and CDR2 FQGNSA. The DNA for the CDR3 is TGTGCCAGCAGCTTAGGAGGCCAGCGGGGGGTCGAGCAGTACTTC. This encodes CASSLGGQRGVEQYF.

This clonotype was observed a few times. The chain employs TRBV24-1 and TRBJ2-1; TRBD2 matches at 8 bases. The CDR3 loop spans 15 amino acids. CDR1 is KGHDR, CDR2 SFDVKD, per germline. The trim removed 3 bases at V and 6 bases at J, leaving 6 bases unmatched. CDR3 sequence (DNA): TGTGCCACCAGTGATATTTCTAGCGGGTTCAATGAGCAGTTCTTC. As protein: CATSDISSGFNEQFF.

This clonotype was observed at least ten times. The chain is built from TRBV20-1 and TRBJ1-5; D perhaps matches TRBD1 (6 bases). The CDR3 is made up of 16 amino acids. The germline V gene has CDR1 DFQATT and CDR2 SNEGSKA (reference sequence). Trimming left V 5 bases short and J 1 base short, with 18 bases between. As DNA, the CDR3 is TGCAGTGCTTTCACAGGGCCATATAGGAGCAATCAGCCCCAGCATTTT. Translated, it gives CSAFTGPYRSNQPQHF.

Worth noting for this clonotype: A much larger clone differs by one base, so this may be a read error. The V and J genes are TRBV12-3 or TRBV12-4 and TRBJ2-3, with 7 bases matching TRBD1. The V and J ends lost 6 bases and 4 bases, in that order; junction bases with no gene match: 10. This CDR3 contains 15 residues. In DNA, the CDR3 is TGTGCCAGCAGGTCGGACAGGCCAAGCGCAGATACGCAGTATTTT. As protein: CASRSDRPSADTQYF.

At least ten counts were recorded for this clonotype. CDR3 residues: CASSLTPRDGRNYGYTF. CDR3 sequence (DNA): TGTGCCAGCAGCTTGACGCCCAGGGACGGGCGTAACTATGGCTACACCTTC. The chain is built from TRBV11-2 and TRBJ1-2, with D possibly being TRBD1 (5 bases). Germline V CDR1 and CDR2: SGHAT, FQNNGV. Deletions cut 3 bases from V and 1 base from J, with 18 bases between. This CDR3 is built from 17 residues.

This clonotype showed up just a few times. The chain links TRBV9 to TRBJ2-5; 8 bases align to TRBD2. Trimming at V came to 4 bases and at J to 4 bases, leaving 6 bases not matched to a gene. Germline loops: CDR1 SGDLS, CDR2 YYNGEE. The CDR3 totals 14 residues. CDR3 residues: CASSFGSGGETQYF. CDR3 nucleotides: TGTGCCAGCAGCTTCGGGAGCGGGGGAGAGACCCAGTACTTC.

This clonotype came up many times. The chain joins TRBV20-1 to TRBJ2-1; TRBD2 aligns across 12 bases. The CDR3 runs 16 residues. After removal of 5 bases from V and 7 bases from J, the junction contained 12 bases not matched to a gene. Germline V gene data show CDR1 as DFQATT and CDR2 as SNEGSKA (reference sequence). This CDR3 is CSAQILAGGPRNEQFF. In DNA form, the CDR3 reads TGCAGTGCTCAAATTCTAGCGGGGGGGCCTCGTAATGAGCAGTTCTTC.

V and J are TRBV29-1 and TRBJ2-5, with 8 positions matching TRBD2. The CDR3 has 15 amino acids. The V and J ends lost 3 bases and 1 base, in that order; junction bases with no gene match: 7. Looked up from germline, CDR1 is SQVTM and CDR2 is ANQGSEA. The CDR3 here is CSVDIVGGAQETQYF. The DNA of the CDR3 is TGCAGCGTTGATATTGTCGGGGGGGCCCAAGAGACCCAGTACTTC.

This clonotype has a handful of counts. This chain connects TRBV12-3 or TRBV12-4 to TRBJ1-6, with D uncertain. The CDR3 sequence is 12 residues long. V shed 6 bases and J shed 10 bases, with 10 bases lying between them. The CDR3 sequence is CASSPRRSPLHF. CDR3 coding DNA: TGTGCCAGCAGCCCCCGGCGGTCACCCCTCCACTTT.

The V gene is TRBV27, the J gene TRBJ2-3; 9 bases line up with TRBD2. Germline loops: CDR1 MNHEY, CDR2 SMNVEV (reference sequence). This CDR3 contains 15 residues. V shed 2 bases and J 5 bases; nucleotides not matched to a gene: 5. CDR3 nucleotides: TGTGCCAGCAGTTTAGGCGGGGGGGCAATAGATACGCAGTATTTT. Translation: CASSLGGGAIDTQYF.

Here the CDR3 reads CASSQSQGNYGYTF. The CDR3 DNA reads TGCGCCAGCAGCCAATCGCAGGGTAACTATGGCTACACCTTC. The chain carries TRBV4-1 and TRBJ1-2; maybe TRBD1 (5 bases). This CDR3 has 14 residues. Germline V CDR1 and CDR2: MGHRA, YSYEKL. V lost 2 bases to trimming and J lost 1 base, with 8 bases between them.

The rearrangement joins TRBV7-3 to TRBJ1-1; 8 positions match TRBD1. The V gene's germline CDR1 is SGHTA and CDR2 FQGTGA. The CDR3 consists of 14 residues. V shed 5 bases and J 6 bases; nucleotides not matched to a gene: 8. CDR3 amino acids: CASSPGGVMAEAFF. Written as DNA, the CDR3 is TGTGCCAGCAGCCCAGGGGGCGTGATGGCTGAAGCTTTCTTT.

This clonotype was seen repeatedly, ten times or more. The gene calls are TRBV5-5 and TRBJ2-3; D is undetermined. CDR3 length: 15 amino acids. Germline CDR1 is SGHKS and CDR2 is YYEKEE (reference sequence). Between the trimmed V and J ends, which lost 0 bases and 0 bases, there was a span of 8 bases. In DNA form, the CDR3 reads TGTGCCAGCAGCTTGGCCTGGGGTAGCACAGATACGCAGTATTTT. It is translated as CASSLAWGSTDTQYF. The variable domain in full, with the rest retrieved from reference TRBV5-5 and TRBJ2-3, is DAGVTQSPTHLIKTRGQQVTLRCSPISGHKSVSWYQQVLGQGPQFIFQYYEKEERGRGNFPDRFSARQFPNYSSELNVNALLLGDSALYLCASSLAWGSTDTQYFGPGTRLTVL.

The rearrangement links TRBV20-1 to TRBJ2-1; 9 positions agree with TRBD2. The CDR3 totals 16 residues. From germline, CDR1 is DFQATT and CDR2 SNEGSKA (reference sequence). V trimming: 0 bases; J trimming: 4 bases; junction bases outside the gene matches: 7. The CDR3 DNA follows: TGCAGTGCTAGAGATGCGGGGGGGCCAGGGTACAATGAGCAGTTCTTC. This gives the protein CSARDAGGPGYNEQFF.

This clonotype came up a few times. The CDR3, as DNA: TGTGCCAGCAGTTTGTGGCAGGGGAATCAGCCCCAGCATTTT. As protein: CASSLWQGNQPQHF. This chain connects TRBV12-3 or TRBV12-4 to TRBJ1-5; D might be TRBD1 (6 bases). V lost 3 bases to trimming and J lost 4 bases, with 10 bases between them. This CDR3 is built from 14 residues.

This clonotype was observed at least ten times. This chain links TRBV18 with TRBJ2-5, with 7 bases lining up with TRBD1. There are 13 residues in the CDR3. Trimming at V came to 3 bases and at J to 4 bases, leaving 2 bases not matched to a gene. Germline CDR1 KGHSH, CDR2 LQKENI. The CDR3 DNA reads as TGTGCCAGCTCACCTCGGACAGGAGAGACCCAGTACTTC. Translating gives CASSPRTGETQYF. The whole variable domain, filled in from reference TRBV18 and TRBJ2-5, reads NAGVMQNPRHLVRRRGQEARLRCSPMKGHSHVYWYRQLPEEGLKFMVYLQKENIIDESGMPKERFSAEFPKEGPSILRIQQVVRGDSAAYFCASSPRTGETQYFGPGTRLLVL.

This chain connects TRBV7-7 to TRBJ2-7; 13 bases fit TRBD2. This CDR3 is built from 15 residues. The V gene end was trimmed by 6 bases and the J gene end by 7 bases; junction bases not matched to a gene: 9. The germline CDR1 and CDR2 sequences are SSHAT and FNYEAQ (reference sequence). The CDR3 DNA sequence: TGTGCCAGCAGTGCGGGACTAGCGGGGTTTCGAGAGCAGTACTTC. This sequence encodes CASSAGLAGFREQYF. The full variable domain, completed using reference TRBV7-7 and TRBJ2-7, is GAGVSQSPRYKVTKRGQDVTLRCDPISSHATLYWYQQALGQGPEFLTYFNYEAQPDKSGLPSDRFSAERPEGSISTLTIQRTEQRDSAMYRCASSAGLAGFREQYFGPGTRLTVT.

This clonotype has more than one count but fewer than ten. V usage is TRBV5-4 and J usage is TRBJ1-2; maybe TRBD1 (6 bases). CDR1 and CDR2 from the germline V gene are SGHNT and YYREEE (reference sequence). The V end lost 0 bases, the J end lost 5 bases, and 14 bases lay between the germline ends. The CDR3 contains 15 residues. The CDR3 DNA reads as TGTGCCAGCAGCTTGGGTTGGCAGGGGCTGTATGGCTACACCTTC. Residues: CASSLGWQGLYGYTF.

The chain recombines TRBV19 with TRBJ2-7; TRBD2 agrees at 8 bases. The CDR3 spans 15 residues. V trimming: 6 bases; J trimming: 5 bases; junction bases outside the gene matches: 12. Germline V gene sequence: CDR1 LNHDA, CDR2 SQIVND (reference sequence). The CDR3 reads CASSPLGRAADEQYF. The CDR3 DNA is TGTGCCAGTAGCCCCCTCGGGAGGGCCGCCGACGAGCAGTACTTC. Variable domain in full (rest from reference TRBV19 and TRBJ2-7): DGGITQSPKYLFRKEGQNVTLSCEQNLNHDAMYWYRQDPGQGLRLIYYSQIVNDFQKGDIAEGYSVSREKKESFPLTVTSAQKNPTAFYLCASSPLGRAADEQYFGPGTRLTVT.

The chain recombines TRBV12-3 or TRBV12-4 with TRBJ2-7, with D possibly matching TRBD2 (6 bases). This CDR3 spans 15 amino acids. Trimming stripped 2 bases from V and 3 bases from J, with 14 bases between. CDR3 coding DNA: TGTGCCAGCAGTTTATTGGCGGGGCAGGGCTACGAGCAGTACTTC. This gives the protein CASSLLAGQGYEQYF.

The chain joins TRBV4-1 to TRBJ2-7; maybe TRBD1 (5 bases). CDR1 is MGHRA, CDR2 YSYEKL, per germline. V was pared by 0 bases and J by 0 bases, with 18 bases between. The CDR3 runs 18 residues. This CDR3 reads CASSQDLWGMMGSYEQYF. As DNA, the CDR3 is TGCGCCAGCAGCCAAGATCTATGGGGCATGATGGGCTCCTACGAGCAGTACTTC.

The genes are TRBV6-5 and TRBJ2-5; TRBD2 is a possible D gene (6 bases). CDR3 length: 16 amino acids. V was trimmed by 2 bases and J by 1 base, leaving 14 bases between them. CDR1 MNHEY and CDR2 SVGAGI come from the germline V gene. The CDR3 sequence is CASSYVLAGRQETQYF. The CDR3, as DNA: TGTGCCAGCAGTTACGTCCTGGCGGGGCGCCAAGAGACCCAGTACTTC.

This clonotype was counted ten times or more. The genes are TRBV7-3 and TRBJ2-3, with TRBD2 identical over 12 bases. The V gene's germline CDR1 is SGHTA and CDR2 FQGTGA. The CDR3 is 18 residues long. V dropped 5 bases and J dropped 4; count of bases not matched to a gene: 13. In nucleotides, the CDR3 is TGTGCCAGCAGCCAAAGGACTAGCGGGGAAAGTGGATCAGATACGCAGTATTTT. Its translation: CASSQRTSGESGSDTQYF.